Listed here are 16 T cell receptor beta chains from one sample, sequenced in a study of early T cells in non-severe SARS-CoV-2 infection. Via MiXCR, TCRdb re-called the 5' RACE reads, giving one row per CDR3 protein. This table has roughly 70,000 distinct CDR3 sequences, around 20% appearing once. The source was whole blood, collected at baseline. The receptors were sampled from an adult who was a healthcare worker with PCR-confirmed SARS-CoV-2 infection or an uninfected control (not recorded which).

This clonotype was seen more than once but under ten times. The J gene is TRBJ2-3, the V gene TRBV7-6; possible D gene TRBD2, 5 bases. This CDR3 spans 16 amino acids. Deletions cut 1 base from V and 5 bases from J, with 16 bases between. CDR1 is SGHVS and CDR2 is FNYEAQ in the germline V gene. The CDR3 DNA follows: TGTGCCAGCAGCTTAGGGCCGCTAATTGGAGGAGATACGCAGTATTTT. It translates to CASSLGPLIGGDTQYF. Drawing the rest from reference TRBV7-6 and TRBJ2-3, the complete variable domain is GAGVSQSPRYKVTKRGQDVALRCDPISGHVSLYWYRQALGQGPEFLTYFNYEAQQDKSGLPNDRFSAERPEGSISTLTIQRTEQRDSAMYRCASSLGPLIGGDTQYFGPGTRLTVL.

The chain links TRBV28 to TRBJ1-1, with 7 bases aligning to TRBD1. Trimming removed 3 bases from V and 1 base from J; junction bases left unmatched: 8. Germline lookup yields CDR1 MDHEN and CDR2 SYDVKM. The CDR3 spans 16 residues. CDR3 bases: TGTGCCAGCAGTTTCACCCCCGGGACAGCGAACACTGAAGCTTTCTTT. Translation: CASSFTPGTANTEAFF.

This clonotype was counted a few times. The V gene is TRBV11-3, the J gene TRBJ2-1, with D uncertain. The V gene lost 0 bases and the J gene lost 8 bases, with 8 bases spanning the gap. Germline V gives CDR1 SGHNT, CDR2 YENEEA. This CDR3 comprises 13 residues. The CDR3 here is CASSLDQVDEQFF. The CDR3 coding sequence is TGTGCCAGCAGCTTAGACCAAGTCGATGAGCAGTTCTTC.

CDR3 loop: CASSLGLAGTYEQYF. The CDR3, as DNA: TGCGCCAGCAGCTTGGGACTAGCGGGAACCTACGAGCAGTACTTC. V is TRBV5-1 and J is TRBJ2-7; 11 bases are a match to TRBD2. CDR3 size: 15 residues. The junction had 1 base not matched to a gene; V was cut back by 0 bases and J by 2 bases. Germline V gene sequence: CDR1 SGHRS, CDR2 YFSETQ.

This clonotype has a count of ten or more. In DNA form, the CDR3 reads TGTGCCAGTAGTATCGCGGGGGGGCCCAATGAGCAGTTCTTC. Protein sequence: CASSIAGGPNEQFF. This chain links TRBV19 with TRBJ2-1, with 9 bases matching TRBD2. Trimming at V came to 3 bases and at J to 6 bases, leaving 3 bases not matched to a gene. The CDR3 spans 14 residues. The germline gives CDR1 LNHDA, CDR2 SQIVND (reference sequence).

The sample holds many counts of this clonotype. The rearrangement uses TRBV3-1 and TRBJ2-7; D might be TRBD1 or TRBD2, each matching 5 bases. The CDR3 is made up of 15 amino acids. The germline V and J ends were trimmed by 4 bases and 2 bases, with 15 bases remaining between them. Germline V gene lookup returns CDR1 LGHDT and CDR2 YNNKEL (reference sequence). In DNA, the CDR3 is TGTGCCAGCAGCCTGGGACCGCTTAAGGCCTACGAGCAGTACTTC. Its protein is CASSLGPLKAYEQYF.

This clonotype was counted between two and nine times. The genes are TRBV20-1 and TRBJ1-6; TRBD1 matches 9 bases. Germline CDR1 is DFQATT and CDR2 is SNEGSKA (reference sequence). With V trimmed by 3 bases and J by 10 bases, 13 bases remained unmatched. CDR3 size: 16 residues. CDR3 DNA: TGCAGTGCTAGCCAAAAATTCACAGGGGGCCCGTCACCCCTCCACTTT. Its translation: CSASQKFTGGPSPLHF.

Many counts were recorded for this clonotype. This rearrangement joins TRBV27 to TRBJ2-2, with D possibly being TRBD1 (6 bases). Germline V gene lookup returns CDR1 MNHEY and CDR2 SMNVEV (reference sequence). Trimming stripped 5 bases from V and 6 bases from J, with 19 bases between. The CDR3 contains 16 residues. The CDR3 bases are TGTGCCAGCAGTCCAACGTTCAGGGGTCGAGCCGGGGAGCTGTTTTTT. It encodes CASSPTFRGRAGELFF.

This clonotype showed up just a few times. The rearrangement uses TRBV4-2 and TRBJ1-2; possibly TRBD1 for D (6 bases). V dropped 6 bases and J dropped 14 bases, with 22 bases sitting between them. In germline, CDR1 is LGHNA, CDR2 YNFKEQ. The CDR3 runs to 13 residues. CDR3 nucleotides: TGTGCCAGCAGGACTACCGGGACATCGGACTGTACCTTC. Translated, it gives CASRTTGTSDCTF.

This clonotype was recorded a few times. The J gene is TRBJ1-1, the V gene TRBV4-3, with TRBD1 matching over 7 bases. Germline CDR1 and CDR2: LGHNA and YSLEER. This CDR3 region has 12 residues. J gave up 6 bases and V 5 bases, and 3 bases lay outside the gene matches. The CDR3: CASSTGQSEAFF. The CDR3 region has the DNA TGCGCCAGCAGCACGGGACAGTCTGAAGCTTTCTTT.

V usage is TRBV5-5 and J usage is TRBJ1-2; D not certain. V was clipped by 2 bases and J by 3 bases, with 5 bases between them. Per the germline V gene, CDR1 is SGHKS and CDR2 is YYEKEE (reference sequence). The length of the CDR3 is 12 residues. CDR3 loop: CASSFSDYGYTF. Written as DNA, the CDR3 is TGTGCCAGCAGCTTTTCCGACTATGGCTACACCTTC.

This clonotype was counted a few times. V gene TRBV11-2 combines with J gene TRBJ2-7; 10 bases match TRBD2. Germline values: CDR1 SGHAT, CDR2 FQNNGV. V lost 0 bases to trimming and J lost 4 bases; unmatched junction nucleotides: 9. This CDR3 is 17 amino acids long. The CDR3 sequence: CASSLDHRGLAKYEQYF. In DNA form, the CDR3 reads TGTGCCAGCAGCTTAGATCATAGGGGACTAGCGAAATACGAGCAGTACTTC.

The V call is TRBV6-2 or TRBV6-3, the J call TRBJ1-5, with TRBD1 matching 7 bases. J gave up 8 bases and V 0 bases, and 7 bases lay outside the gene matches. Germline CDR1 MNHEY, CDR2 SVGEGT. The CDR3 covers 15 residues. The CDR3 DNA reads as TGTGCCAGCAGTTACTCCCGGACAGGTCGGGAGCCCCAGCATTTT. Translation: CASSYSRTGREPQHF.

This clonotype has just a few counts. The V call is TRBV7-2, the J call TRBJ2-1, with 9 bases identical to TRBD1. Germline values: CDR1 SGHTA, CDR2 FQGNSA. The CDR3 has 15 amino acids. V was pared by 5 bases and J by 9 bases, with 11 bases of the junction left unmatched. Written as DNA, the CDR3 is TGTGCCAGCAGCCCCACCGGGACAGGGTTGCGTGAGCAGTTCTTC. Protein sequence: CASSPTGTGLREQFF.

This clonotype occurred a few times. The chain links TRBV2 to TRBJ2-6; 10 nucleotides line up with TRBD1. V lost 9 bases, J lost 4 bases, and 3 bases stayed unmatched. This CDR3 comprises 14 residues. CDR1 and CDR2 (germline): SNHLY, FYNNEI. CDR3 in amino acids: CARGQGSGANVLTF. The CDR3 coding sequence is TGTGCCAGGGGACAGGGGTCCGGGGCCAACGTCCTGACTTTC.

A few counts support this clonotype. The chain couples TRBV7-2 to TRBJ2-1; 9 bases map to TRBD2. The length of the CDR3 is 17 residues. V shed 0 bases and J 8 bases; nucleotides not matched to a gene: 11. The V gene's germline CDR1 is SGHTA and CDR2 FQGNSA. The CDR3 DNA reads TGTGCCAGCAGCTTAGCGGGGTCTAGCGGGATGAGGGATGAGCAGTTCTTC. Its protein product is CASSLAGSSGMRDEQFF.